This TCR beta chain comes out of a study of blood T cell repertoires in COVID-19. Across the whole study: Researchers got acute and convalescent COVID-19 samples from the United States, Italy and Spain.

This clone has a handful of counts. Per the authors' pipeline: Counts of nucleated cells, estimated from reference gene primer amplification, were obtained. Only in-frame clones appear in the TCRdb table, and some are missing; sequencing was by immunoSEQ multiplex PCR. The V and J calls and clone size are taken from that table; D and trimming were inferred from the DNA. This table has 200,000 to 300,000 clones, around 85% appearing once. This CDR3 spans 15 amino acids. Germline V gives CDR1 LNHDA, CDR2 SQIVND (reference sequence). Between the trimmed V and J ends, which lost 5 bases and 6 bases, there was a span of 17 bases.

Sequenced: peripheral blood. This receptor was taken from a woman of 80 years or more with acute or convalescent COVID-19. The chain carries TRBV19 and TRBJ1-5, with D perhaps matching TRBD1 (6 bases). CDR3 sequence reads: CASSPRGGLIQPQHF. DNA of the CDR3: TGTGCCAGTAGTCCCCGCGGGGGGCTGATTCAGCCCCAGCATTTT.